The sequence of this T cell receptor (beta chain) was determined in a study of T-cell reconstitution after alpha-beta-depleted transplantation in children. Study conclusions and caveats: TCRbeta diversity was high at day 60 in some patients (a result of surviving recipient T cells and thymic progenitors). Newly made T cells mostly supplied T-cell counts and diversity one year after transplant. About two months after transplant, alpha-beta T cells reportedly came from several hundred expanded graft clones.

Trimming cost V 0 bases and J 1 base, with 8 bases left between them. This CDR3 has 15 residues. The germline gives CDR1 SGDLS, CDR2 YYNGEE. Using unique molecular identifiers, the investigators prepared the TCRbeta library. MiXCR, applied by TCRdb to the PCR reads, yields one record per CDR3 protein. The sample records over 150,000 distinct CDR3 sequences, under 8.5% being singletons. In its sample, this clonotype was seen many times. Its cognate antigen is unknown. Material: PBMCs, obtained before TCRalphabeta/CD19-depleted stem cell transplant. The rearrangement links TRBV9 to TRBJ1-3, with D unclear. This TCR was sampled from a boy between 2 and 15 years old with acute lymphoblastic leukemia, due to receive a stem cell transplant. The CDR3 protein is CASSVGLGSGNTIYF. The CDR3 region has the DNA TGTGCCAGCAGCGTAGGACTCGGATCTGGAAACACCATATATTTT.